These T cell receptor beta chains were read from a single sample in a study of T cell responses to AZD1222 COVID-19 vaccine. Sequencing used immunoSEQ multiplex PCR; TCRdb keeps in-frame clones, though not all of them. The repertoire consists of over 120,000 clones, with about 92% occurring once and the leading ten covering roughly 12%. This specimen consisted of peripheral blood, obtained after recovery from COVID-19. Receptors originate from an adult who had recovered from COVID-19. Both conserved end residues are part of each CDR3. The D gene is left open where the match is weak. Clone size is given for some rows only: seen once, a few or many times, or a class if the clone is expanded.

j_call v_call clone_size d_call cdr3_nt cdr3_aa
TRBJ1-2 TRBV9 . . TGTGCCAGCAGCGGCACCGGGACCGGCTATGGCTACACCTTC CASSGTGTGYGYTF
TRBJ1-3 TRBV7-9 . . TGTGCCAGCAGCTCCGGGCTCACTGGAAACACCATATATTTT CASSSGLTGNTIYF
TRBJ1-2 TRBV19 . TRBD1 TGTGCCAGTAAAGTCACAGGGGAATCGGGGGGCTACACCTTC CASKVTGESGGYTF
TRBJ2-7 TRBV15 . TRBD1 TGTGCCACCAGCAGACTTACAGGGGCGGGTTACGAGCAGTACTTC CATSRLTGAGYEQYF
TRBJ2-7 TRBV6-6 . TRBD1 TGTGCCAGCAGTTACCCGACAGGGGGCGCGTTCTTC CASSYPTGGAFF
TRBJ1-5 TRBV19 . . TGTGCCAGTAACCTACAGGGAGGAAATCAGCCCCAGCATTTT CASNLQGGNQPQHF
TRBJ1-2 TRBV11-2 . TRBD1 TGTGCCAGCAGCCTAGACAGGGAGTCTAACTATGGCTACACCTTC CASSLDRESNYGYTF
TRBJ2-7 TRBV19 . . TGTGCCAGTAGTAAGAGGGCCTACTACGAGCAGTACTTC CASSKRAYYEQYF
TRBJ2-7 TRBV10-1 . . TGCGCCAGCAGTCAGGAACTTTTCTCCTACGAGCAGTACTTC CASSQELFSYEQYF
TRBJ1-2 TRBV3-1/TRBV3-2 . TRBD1 TGTGCCAGCAGCCCACCTGGGAGGGGGCGGGTAACTGGCTACACCTTC CASSPPGRGRVTGYTF
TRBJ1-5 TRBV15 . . TGTGCCACCAGCAGAGAGTATAGCAATCAGCCCCAGCATTTT CATSREYSNQPQHF
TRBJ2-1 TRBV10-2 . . TGCGCCAGCAGTGAGTCCAGGGCCAATGAGCAGTTCTTC CASSESRANEQFF
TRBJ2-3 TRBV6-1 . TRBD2 TGTGCCAGCAGTGGTGGGACTAGCGGGAGTCGTTATACGCAGTATTTT CASSGGTSGSRYTQYF
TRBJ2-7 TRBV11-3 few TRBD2 TGTGCCGGCATAAGCGGGAGTAGGTACGAGCAGTACTTC CAGISGSRYEQYF
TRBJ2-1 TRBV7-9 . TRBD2 TGTGCCAGCAGCCCCATACTAGCGGGATTTCGGAATGAGCAGTTCTTC CASSPILAGFRNEQFF
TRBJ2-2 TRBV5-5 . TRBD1 TGTGCCAGCAGCTTAGGGACAGTGAGCACCGGGGAGCTGTTTTTT CASSLGTVSTGELFF
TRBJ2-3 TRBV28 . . TGTGCCAGCATAGCGGCCCTAGGCGCAGATACGCAGTATTTT CASIAALGADTQYF
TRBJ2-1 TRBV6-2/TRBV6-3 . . TGTGCCAGCAGCCCCGGACTTGAGCAGTTCTTC CASSPGLEQFF
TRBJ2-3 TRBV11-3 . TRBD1 TGTGCCAGCAGCCTTGACAGGGTTACGCAGTATTTT CASSLDRVTQYF
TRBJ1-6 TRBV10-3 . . TGTGCCATCAGTGTAGGCAGGGGAGACTCACCCCTCCACTTT CAISVGRGDSPLHF
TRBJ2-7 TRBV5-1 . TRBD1 TGCGCCAGCAGCGCGCTTGAGGGGGCGCACGAGCAGTACTTC CASSALEGAHEQYF
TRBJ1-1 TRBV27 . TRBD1 TGTGCCAGCAGGCGGGACAGCGGGACTGAAGCTTTCTTT CASRRDSGTEAFF
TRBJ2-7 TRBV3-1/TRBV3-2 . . TGTGCCAGCAGCCGGGTAGCCTCAAAAGAGCAGTACTTC CASSRVASKEQYF
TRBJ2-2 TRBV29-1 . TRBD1 TGCAGCAGCCGGACAGGGGCTACCGGGGAGCTGTTTTTT CSSRTGATGELFF
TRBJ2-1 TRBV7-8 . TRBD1 TGTGCCAGCAGCTTAGGTAAGACAGGGCCTCCACGCAATGAGCAGTTCTTC CASSLGKTGPPRNEQFF
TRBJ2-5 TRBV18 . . TGTGCCAGCTCACTAGAGGGAGAGACCCAGTACTTC CASSLEGETQYF
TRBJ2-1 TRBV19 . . TGTGCCAGTAGTCCGGGGGCCTCCTACAATGAGCAGTTCTTC CASSPGASYNEQFF
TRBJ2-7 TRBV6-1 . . TGTGCCAGCAGTGAATGGGGGGCTAGCAGCTACGAGCAGTACTTC CASSEWGASSYEQYF
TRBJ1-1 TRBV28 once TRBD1 TGTGCCAGCAGTTCAGGGGGCCGGGGTGAAGCTTTCTTT CASSSGGRGEAFF
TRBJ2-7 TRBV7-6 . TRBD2 TGTGCCAGCAGCTTGGGAGTAGCGGGAGCGGGTGAGCAGTACTTC CASSLGVAGAGEQYF
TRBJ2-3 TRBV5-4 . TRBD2 TGTGCCAGCAGCCCCAGAGGGAGCGGGACGACCACAGATACGCAGTATTTT CASSPRGSGTTTDTQYF
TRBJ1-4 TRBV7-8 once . TGTGCCAGCACCAGAAACAGGGCTAATGAAAAACTGTTTTTT CASTRNRANEKLFF
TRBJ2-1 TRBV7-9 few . TGTGCCAGCAGCTTAGGGTTTTGGGGTATTGCTGAGCAGTTCTTC CASSLGFWGIAEQFF
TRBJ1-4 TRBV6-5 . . TGTGCCAGCAGTTACAGGGCTAATGAAAAACTGTTTTTT CASSYRANEKLFF
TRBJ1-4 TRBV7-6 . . TGTGCCAGCAGCTCGACGGGACTCCCGAATGAAAAACTGTTTTTT CASSSTGLPNEKLFF
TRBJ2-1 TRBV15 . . TGTGCCACCAGCGCAGGGTTTCTCGGTGACAATGAGCAGTTCTTC CATSAGFLGDNEQFF
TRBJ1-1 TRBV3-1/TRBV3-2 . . TGTGCCAGCAGCCCCGGGGGGACGAGGAACACTGAAGCTTTCTTT CASSPGGTRNTEAFF
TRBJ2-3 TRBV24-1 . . TGTGCCACCAGTGGTTTAGCTAGCACAGATACGCAGTATTTT CATSGLASTDTQYF
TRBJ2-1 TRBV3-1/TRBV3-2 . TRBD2 TGTGCCAGCAGCCATAAGCGGGAGTTCTACAATGAGCAGTTCTTC CASSHKREFYNEQFF
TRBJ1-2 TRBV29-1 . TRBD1 TGCAGCGTTAGAACCGGGACAGACTATGGCTACACCTTC CSVRTGTDYGYTF
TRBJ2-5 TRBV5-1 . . TGCGCCAGCAGCAGGGGATCGGGGGCCCCAGAGACCCAGTACTTC CASSRGSGAPETQYF
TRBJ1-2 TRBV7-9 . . TGTGCCAGCAGCCGGGACGCGTATGGCTACACCTTC CASSRDAYGYTF
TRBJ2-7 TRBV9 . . TGTGCCAGCATGGGTGTTTACGAGCAGTACTTC CASMGVYEQYF
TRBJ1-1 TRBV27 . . TGTGCCAGACCTCGAGGGACCCGCGAAGCTTTCTTT CARPRGTREAFF
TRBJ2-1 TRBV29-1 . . TGCAGCGTTGATGGGGACTCACTGAAGCAGTTCTTC CSVDGDSLKQFF
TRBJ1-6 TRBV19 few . TGTGCCAGTAGTTTCCGTGATTCACCCCTCCACTTT CASSFRDSPLHF
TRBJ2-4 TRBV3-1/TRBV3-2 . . TGTGCCAGCAGCCAAGTCCTTAAGTTGGGCAAAAACATTCAGTACTTC CASSQVLKLGKNIQYF
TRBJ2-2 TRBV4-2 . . TGTGCCAGCAGCCAAGTCATAGCGAACACCGGGGAGCTGTTTTTT CASSQVIANTGELFF
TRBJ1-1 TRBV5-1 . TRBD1 TGCGCCAGCAGCCCCCCCGGGACAGGGAACACTGAAGCTTTCTTT CASSPPGTGNTEAFF